These T cell receptor beta chains were read from a single sample in a study of post-analysis software for immune sequencing data. TCRdb re-derived calls from the PCR reads in MiXCR, one entry per CDR3 protein. The data show 180,000 or so distinct CDR3 sequences, roughly 28% seen once. Sequencing was done on a sample of blood. These receptors originate from a girl aged 2 to 17 with multiple sclerosis. CDR3s include the opening cysteine and the closing phenylalanine or tryptophan. Each record gives: D gene, J gene, V gene, clone size, CDR3 DNA, CDR3 protein. The D gene is left open where the match is weak. Clone size, where shown, is once, few, many, or a class for clones that have expanded.

d_call: TRBD2
j_call: TRBJ2-7
v_call: TRBV6-1
clone_size: -
cdr3_nt: TGTGCCAGCAGTGAAGGGCTAGCGGTGTCCTACGAGCAGTACTTC
cdr3_aa: CASSEGLAVSYEQYF

d_call: -
j_call: TRBJ2-7
v_call: TRBV28
clone_size: -
cdr3_nt: TGTGCCAGCAGTTCTGGGGCCGCAGTTTACGAGCAGTACTTC
cdr3_aa: CASSSGAAVYEQYF

d_call: -
j_call: TRBJ2-2
v_call: TRBV7-9
clone_size: -
cdr3_nt: TGTGCCAGCAGCTTATGGACGGGCGACACCGGGGAGCTGTTTTTT
cdr3_aa: CASSLWTGDTGELFF

d_call: -
j_call: TRBJ2-7
v_call: TRBV20-1
clone_size: many
cdr3_nt: TGCAGTGCTGGGGTGCGTGGCGGTGCCTACGAGCAGTACTTC
cdr3_aa: CSAGVRGGAYEQYF

d_call: -
j_call: TRBJ2-1
v_call: TRBV29-1
clone_size: many
cdr3_nt: TGCAGCGTTGGTTACAGCTACAATGAGCAGTTCTTC
cdr3_aa: CSVGYSYNEQFF

d_call: TRBD2
j_call: TRBJ2-1
v_call: TRBV20-1
clone_size: -
cdr3_nt: TGCAGTGCGAGCAGCGGGGGAGGCTACAATGAGCAGTTCTTC
cdr3_aa: CSASSGGGYNEQFF

d_call: -
j_call: TRBJ2-5
v_call: TRBV20-1
clone_size: many
cdr3_nt: TGCAGTGCTAGCCAGTATATCCAAGAGACCCAGTACTTC
cdr3_aa: CSASQYIQETQYF

d_call: -
j_call: TRBJ2-1
v_call: TRBV5-1
clone_size: few
cdr3_nt: TGCGCCAGCAGCTTGGTGCCCGACTCCTACAATGAGCAGTTCTTC
cdr3_aa: CASSLVPDSYNEQFF

d_call: -
j_call: TRBJ2-7
v_call: TRBV20-1
clone_size: -
cdr3_nt: TGCAGTGCTAGGGGGGGCTCCACGGGCCTCTACGAGCAGTACTTC
cdr3_aa: CSARGGSTGLYEQYF

d_call: -
j_call: TRBJ1-2
v_call: TRBV29-1
clone_size: many
cdr3_nt: TGCAGCGTCCAACAGGGCGGTGGCTACACCTTC
cdr3_aa: CSVQQGGGYTF

d_call: TRBD2
j_call: TRBJ2-3
v_call: TRBV29-1
clone_size: many
cdr3_nt: TGCAGCGCCGGTGGGACTAGCGGATCCACAGATACGCAGTATTTT
cdr3_aa: CSAGGTSGSTDTQYF

d_call: TRBD1
j_call: TRBJ2-7
v_call: TRBV11-2
clone_size: -
cdr3_nt: TGTGCCAGCAGCTTGGACACAGGGGGAGTCTACGAGCAGTACTTC
cdr3_aa: CASSLDTGGVYEQYF

d_call: -
j_call: TRBJ1-3
v_call: TRBV5-1
clone_size: -
cdr3_nt: TGCGCCAGCAGCTCCGGGGTATCGAACACCATATATTTT
cdr3_aa: CASSSGVSNTIYF

d_call: -
j_call: TRBJ1-2
v_call: TRBV20-1
clone_size: many
cdr3_nt: TGCAGTGCTCCCCAGTCCTATGGCTACACCTTC
cdr3_aa: CSAPQSYGYTF

d_call: -
j_call: TRBJ1-1
v_call: TRBV6-1
clone_size: -
cdr3_nt: TGTACCAGCAGGCGGAGGGGCACTATAACTGAAGCTTTCTTT
cdr3_aa: CTSRRRGTITEAFF

d_call: -
j_call: TRBJ2-1
v_call: TRBV20-1
clone_size: -
cdr3_nt: TGCAGTGCTAGTACTAGCAACTATGAGCAGTTCTTC
cdr3_aa: CSASTSNYEQFF

d_call: TRBD2
j_call: TRBJ2-1
v_call: TRBV5-1
clone_size: many
cdr3_nt: TGCGCCAGCAGCTTGGGGAAGACTAGCATCACCTACAATGAGCAGTTCTTC
cdr3_aa: CASSLGKTSITYNEQFF

d_call: -
j_call: TRBJ1-1
v_call: TRBV7-2
clone_size: few
cdr3_nt: TGTGCCAGCAGCTTAGTCGCAGCCGTAGAAGCTTTCTTT
cdr3_aa: CASSLVAAVEAFF

d_call: TRBD1
j_call: TRBJ1-4
v_call: TRBV30
clone_size: once
cdr3_nt: TGTGCCTGGAGTGTTTACAGGGGAACGGAAAAACTGTTTTTT
cdr3_aa: CAWSVYRGTEKLFF

d_call: TRBD2
j_call: TRBJ2-1
v_call: TRBV9
clone_size: few
cdr3_nt: TGTGCCAGCAACCTCTCGTTCAGACTAGCGGGGGGCCTCCCTGAGCAGTTCTTC
cdr3_aa: CASNLSFRLAGGLPEQFF

d_call: TRBD1
j_call: TRBJ2-1
v_call: TRBV5-1
clone_size: many
cdr3_nt: TGCGCCAGCAGCTGGGGACAGTACAATGAGCAGTTCTTC
cdr3_aa: CASSWGQYNEQFF

d_call: -
j_call: TRBJ2-7
v_call: TRBV11-2
clone_size: -
cdr3_nt: TGTGCCAGCAGCTCCCCACGCAGGACCACCTACGAGCAGTACTTC
cdr3_aa: CASSSPRRTTYEQYF

d_call: -
j_call: TRBJ1-2
v_call: TRBV4-2
clone_size: many
cdr3_nt: TGTGCCAGCAGCCTTGGGGGTGACGGGGATGGCTACACCTTC
cdr3_aa: CASSLGGDGDGYTF

d_call: TRBD1
j_call: TRBJ2-7
v_call: TRBV29-1
clone_size: few
cdr3_nt: TGCAGCGTTGAAGATCTAAGGACAGGGGTTAGCTCCTACGAGCAGTACTTC
cdr3_aa: CSVEDLRTGVSSYEQYF

d_call: TRBD2
j_call: TRBJ2-5
v_call: TRBV28
clone_size: few
cdr3_nt: TGTGCCAGCAGACTAGCGGGAGCGGCAGAGACCCAGTACTTC
cdr3_aa: CASRLAGAAETQYF

d_call: -
j_call: TRBJ2-2
v_call: TRBV9
clone_size: -
cdr3_nt: TGTGCCAGCAGCGTAGCGGCCAACACCGGGGAGCGGTTTTTT
cdr3_aa: CASSVAANTGERFF

d_call: -
j_call: TRBJ2-3
v_call: TRBV6-1
clone_size: -
cdr3_nt: TGTGCCAGCAGTGAAGTCCGAGATACGCAGTATTTT
cdr3_aa: CASSEVRDTQYF

d_call: TRBD2
j_call: TRBJ2-7
v_call: TRBV3-1
clone_size: many
cdr3_nt: TGTGCCAGCAGCCAAGACCCGAGCGGGGCGGACGAGCAGTACTTC
cdr3_aa: CASSQDPSGADEQYF

d_call: -
j_call: TRBJ2-1
v_call: TRBV27
clone_size: -
cdr3_nt: TGTGCCAGCAGTTTCCGGACAGTTGTGTTCTTC
cdr3_aa: CASSFRTVVFF

d_call: TRBD1
j_call: TRBJ1-2
v_call: TRBV4-1
clone_size: few
cdr3_nt: TGCGCCAGCAGCCAAGCCAGGGGGATAGGCTATGGCTACACCTTC
cdr3_aa: CASSQARGIGYGYTF

d_call: TRBD2
j_call: TRBJ2-4
v_call: TRBV5-1
clone_size: few
cdr3_nt: TGCGCCAGCAGCTACGGGGGGGTAGCCAAAAACATTCAGTACTTC
cdr3_aa: CASSYGGVAKNIQYF

d_call: TRBD1
j_call: TRBJ1-2
v_call: TRBV27
clone_size: -
cdr3_nt: TGTGCCTGCAGTCCGGCCGGGACAGGGGTCAGGGGCTACACCTTC
cdr3_aa: CACSPAGTGVRGYTF

d_call: -
j_call: TRBJ2-1
v_call: TRBV28
clone_size: many
cdr3_nt: TGTGCCAGCAGTTTCCTCGGACGTCAGTTCTTC
cdr3_aa: CASSFLGRQFF

d_call: -
j_call: TRBJ2-7
v_call: TRBV29-1
clone_size: many
cdr3_nt: TGCAGCGTTGCTGACACACCAGACGAGCAGTACTTC
cdr3_aa: CSVADTPDEQYF

d_call: TRBD1
j_call: TRBJ1-1
v_call: TRBV5-1
clone_size: few
cdr3_nt: TGCGCCAGCAGCTTGGGGGGGACAGCCAGAAGGAACACTGAAGCTTTCTTT
cdr3_aa: CASSLGGTARRNTEAFF

d_call: -
j_call: TRBJ1-1
v_call: TRBV20-1
clone_size: few
cdr3_nt: TGCAGTGCCCCCCAAGTGGGCAGGGGAGCTTTCTTT
cdr3_aa: CSAPQVGRGAFF

d_call: -
j_call: TRBJ2-1
v_call: TRBV5-1
clone_size: few
cdr3_nt: TGCGCCAGCAGCCGTGGTGGGGGGCAAGCTGGTGAGCAGTTCTTC
cdr3_aa: CASSRGGGQAGEQFF